Following are 9 T cell receptor beta chains from one sample sequenced in a study of tumor and adjacent non-tumor tissue in lung cancer. The library came from three nested PCR rounds adapted from ARM-PCR protocols. TCRdb reprocessed the multiplex PCR reads via MiXCR and lists one record per CDR3 protein. The repertoire holds over 100,000 distinct CDR3 sequences, with 60% to 65% as singletons. No cell sorting was done before RNA was extracted from the tissue. Distant lung tissue was collected more than 3 cm away from the tumor edge. Material for sequencing was distant non-tumor lung tissue. Every receptor here comes from a man in his sixties with non-small cell lung cancer.

This clonotype came up a few times. This likely comes from a read error, as the CDR3 has no conserved phenylalanine or tryptophan at its end. The rearrangement links TRBV6-5 to TRBJ2-1; possible D gene TRBD2, 6 bases. CDR1 is MNHEY, CDR2 SVGAGI, per germline. This CDR3 is built from 12 residues. Trimming removed 5 bases at V and 6 bases at J, with 8 bases between. As DNA, the CDR3 is TGTGCCAGCAGTGCCGGGGGCAATGAGCAGTTCCTC. It is translated as CASSAGGNEQFL.

A remark on this clonotype: One end of the junction varies from germline; a read error may be responsible. V gene TRBV29-1 combines with J gene TRBJ1-2, with D perhaps TRBD1 (6 bases). Germline V gene lookup returns CDR1 SQVTM and CDR2 ANQGSEA. The CDR3 has 13 amino acids. As DNA, the CDR3 is TGCAGCGTCCCGGGACACCCGGAGTATGACTACACCTTC. Protein product: CSVPGHPEYDYTF. Supplemented by reference TRBV29-1 and TRBJ1-2, the full variable domain reads SAVISQKPSRDICQRGTSLTIQCQVDSQVTMMFWYRQQPGQSLTLIATANQGSEATYESGFVIDKFPISRPNLTFSTLTVSNMSPEDSSIYLCSVPGHPEYDYTFGSGTRLTVV.

Comment on this clonotype: The junction departs from germline at one end; a sequencing error may be responsible. The V gene is TRBV6-1, the J gene TRBJ1-2; D is perhaps TRBD1 (6 bases). The CDR3 sequence is 15 residues long. Germline V CDR1 and CDR2: MNHNS, SASEGT. CDR3 in amino acids: CASSLRDKSNYGYTF. The CDR3 coding sequence is TGCGCCAGCAGCCTGCGGGACAAGTCTAACTATGGCTACACCTTC.

Of note for this clonotype: Lacking the conserved final phenylalanine or tryptophan, this CDR3 likely reflects a read error. The chain employs TRBV29-1 and TRBJ2-5; a weak D match, TRBD2 (6 bases). There are 14 residues in the CDR3. The V end was cut by 6 bases, the J end by 3 bases, with 17 bases between. CDR1 is SQVTM and CDR2 is ANQGSEA in the germline V gene. The CDR3 is CSVRPGRGKETQYS. The CDR3 DNA reads TGCAGCGTACGGCCGGGACGGGGGAAAGAGACCCAGTACTCC.

Notes on this clonotype: Given a much more abundant clone one base away, this may be a read error. The genes are TRBV7-9 and TRBJ1-4; 8 bases map to TRBD1. There are 14 residues in the CDR3. Germline assignment: CDR1 SEHNR and CDR2 FQNEAQ (reference sequence). The CDR3 protein is CAGSLTGGGEKLFF. In DNA, the CDR3 is TGTGCCGGCAGCTTAACAGGGGGAGGTGAAAAACTGTTTTTT.

As to this clonotype: One end of the junction varies from germline; a read error may be responsible. The CDR3 region is CASGLEAGSNTGELFF. CDR3 coding DNA: TGTGCCAGCGGCTTGGAAGCAGGGTCGAACACCGGGGAGCTGTTTTTT. The chain carries TRBV5-4 and TRBJ2-2; D is perhaps TRBD1 (5 bases). Germline CDR1 is SGHNT and CDR2 is YYREEE (reference sequence). The CDR3 has 16 amino acids.

At least ten counts were recorded for this clonotype. The genes are TRBV28 and TRBJ2-7, with D possibly being TRBD2 (6 bases). V gave up 6 bases and J gave up 2 bases, with 17 bases separating them. Germline loops: CDR1 MDHEN, CDR2 SYDVKM. CDR3 size: 15 residues. The DNA of the CDR3 is TGTGCCAGCAGCCCCTCGGACGGGAGAGCCTACGAGCAGTACTTC. Amino acid sequence: CASSPSDGRAYEQYF.

This clonotype has just one count. The chain has TRBV7-2 and TRBJ2-7; 11 bases map to TRBD2. V was clipped by 2 bases and J by 5 bases; unmatched bases: 8. Germline V lookup: CDR1 SGHTA, CDR2 FQGNSA. The CDR3 extends over 16 amino acids. This CDR3 reads CASSLPASGRFDEQYF. DNA for the CDR3: TGTGCCAGCAGCTTACCGGCTAGCGGGAGGTTCGACGAGCAGTACTTC.

Concerning this clonotype: It may be a read error: a sequence one base away is much more abundant. CDR3 amino acids: CAIRGQREGPYNEQFF. CDR3 DNA sequence: TGTGCCATCAGAGGCCAGCGGGAGGGCCCCTACAATGAGCAGTTCTTC. V usage is TRBV6-1 and J usage is TRBJ2-1; 10 positions agree with TRBD2. The V segment lost 10 bases and the J segment 2 bases; nucleotides outside the gene matches: 11. CDR1 and CDR2 (germline): MNHNS, SASEGT. The CDR3 has 16 amino acids.